This entry describes one TCR beta chain. What antigen it recognizes has not been identified. No much larger clone is present one base from it, and per-base qualities are unavailable. The immunoSEQ Assay, a bias-controlled multiplex PCR, was used to amplify TCRbeta CDR3 regions from genomic DNA. On the authors' methods: Nucleated cell counts per sample were estimated from amplification of reference gene primers within the assay. Sequence reads were collapsed and filtered to measure the absolute abundance of every unique TCRbeta CDR3 rearrangement. For each sample, productive Simpson clonality was calculated as the square root of Simpson's diversity index across productive rearrangements. The source is immuneACCESS, and TCRdb retained only in-frame sequences with V and J called. Part of the clones is not carried over; for the studies checked, unresolved V genes explain less than half of this, and the remainder is unexplained. Clone size and the V and J calls come from that table; the DNA yielded D and trimming. For this sample there are about 130,000 clones; approximately 85% appear just once. The ten largest make up roughly 15% of the sample.

At one collaborating source in Seattle, patients were enrolled during active infection and were followed longitudinally through the course of disease. Collaborating institutions collected whole blood in K2EDTA tubes following their own protocols. For TCRbeta analysis, collaborators shipped samples in one of three forms: frozen whole blood, isolated PBMCs, or DNA extracted from either of those sample types. The entry originates in a study of blood T cell repertoires in COVID-19 (TCRdb year 2020). Turning to the overall study: Samples from collaborators originated in the United States, Italy and Spain and spanned both the acute and convalescent phases of COVID-19. The material from the prospective study consisted of cDNA or gDNA derived from T cells, B-cell-depleted T cells, or PBMCs. Subjects who had been exposed to COVID-19, were actively infected with it, or had recovered from it provided the deeply sampled blood TCRbeta repertoires that made up the dataset. A freely available public database, intended as a resource for researchers studying the immune response to SARS-CoV-2, is where the repertoires were released. The samples were drawn from the first 160 participants of the ongoing ImmuneRACE study and from under 1,500 subjects provided by 6 global collaborators. A de-identified subject ID, COVID-19 status, age in years and sex were almost always included in the sample metadata. Where HLA class I and class II types were available, the types were taken from metadata supplied by the sample provider, not from assay-based typing. The research as a whole found: Clinical and demographic metadata were provided uncurated, with the amount varying by source and participant.

Looking up the germline V gene (reference sequence) yields CDR1 MNHEY and CDR2 SMNVEV. The germline ends are 6 bases apart after V is trimmed by 6 bases and J by 1 base. From its cysteine to its phenylalanine, the CDR3 spans 12 amino acids. The only DNA kept is the CDR3, 36 bases in frame from the first base. This sequence was found in a man aged 25 to 40 with COVID-19, enrolled during active disease. The sequencing input was peripheral blood. The chain links TRBV27 with TRBJ2-5; the D gene is not confidently resolved. CDR3 reads: CASSPGQETQYF. The sequenced DNA is TGTGCCAGCAGCCCCGGCCAAGAGACCCAGTACTTC.